The clone carrying this TCR beta chain was seen only once. In the study's own analysis: Scientists estimated how many nucleated cells there were by amplifying reference gene primers. Assay used: immunoSEQ multiplex PCR; TCRdb lists only in-frame clones, some missing. V, J and clone size are those of that table, while D and trimming were read from the DNA. The sample lists about 70,000 clones, 88% occurring once. The data stem from a study of blood T cell repertoires in COVID-19. Background on the study: The origin of the acute and convalescent COVID-19 samples was the United States, Italy and Spain. PBMCs, B-cell-depleted T cells, or T cells provided the cDNA or gDNA that made up the material.

V was shortened by 6 bases and J by 2 bases, with 7 bases between the two germline ends. CDR3 length: 11 residues. The germline V gene has CDR1 DFQATT and CDR2 SNEGSKA (reference sequence). The clonotype comes from a human donor in a cohort sampled during active COVID-19. The chain uses TRBV20-1 and TRBJ2-5; D unclear. Sequenced: peripheral blood. In DNA, the CDR3 is TGCAGTGCGCAGTATCAAGAGACCCAGTACTTC. As protein: CSAQYQETQYF.